This T cell receptor beta chain was retrieved from a study of blood T cells in healthy people across ages. With regard to this clonotype: Mismatch with germline at one junction end may stem from a read error.

Germline CDR1 and CDR2: ENHRY and SYGVKD. The CDR3 contains 15 residues. A sample-barcoded 5' primer and a J-beta primer mix were used in a second PCR of about 6 to 12 cycles. TCRdb reanalysed the 5' RACE reads using MiXCR and keeps one entry per CDR3 protein. Altogether 1.5 million to 2 million distinct CDR3 sequences are present, roughly 28% being singletons, with the ten largest covering 6.5% to 8.5%. This chain uses TRBV10-3 with TRBJ2-3, with a tentative D call TRBD2 (5 bases). Sequenced sample: blood. The sequence was collected from a woman aged 30 to 39 in good health. This CDR3 reads CAIGEGIPSTDTQYF. The DNA for the CDR3 is TGTGCCATCGGTGAGGGTATACCTAGCACAGATACGCAGTATTTT.